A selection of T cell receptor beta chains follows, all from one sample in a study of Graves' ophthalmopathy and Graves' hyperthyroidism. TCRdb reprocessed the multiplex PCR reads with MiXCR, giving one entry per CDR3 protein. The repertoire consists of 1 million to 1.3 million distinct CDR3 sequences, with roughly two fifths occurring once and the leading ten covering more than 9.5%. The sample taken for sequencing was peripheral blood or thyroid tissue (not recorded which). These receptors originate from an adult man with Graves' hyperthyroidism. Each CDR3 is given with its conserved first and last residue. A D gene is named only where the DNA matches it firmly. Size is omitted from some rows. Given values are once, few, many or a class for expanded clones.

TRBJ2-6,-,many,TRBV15,TGTGCCACCAGCAGATCCCAGGGAGGCTCTGGGGCCAACGTCCTGACTTTC,CATSRSQGGSGANVLTF
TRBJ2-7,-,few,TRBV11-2,TGTGCCAGCAGCTTAGACCAGGGTACCCCCTACGAGCAGTACTTC,CASSLDQGTPYEQYF
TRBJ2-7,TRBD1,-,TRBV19,TGTGCCAGTAGCGTCGGCAGGGGGAACTACGAGCAGTACTTC,CASSVGRGNYEQYF
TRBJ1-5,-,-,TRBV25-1,TGTGCCAGCAGTTACTTCGGCAGGGGTCGGCAGCCCCAGCATTTT,CASSYFGRGRQPQHF
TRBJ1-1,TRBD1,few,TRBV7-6,TGTGCCAGCAGCCCACAACAGGGGTGGACTGAAGCTTTCTTT,CASSPQQGWTEAFF
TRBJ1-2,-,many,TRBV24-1,TGTGCCACCAGTGTGGGAGGGGGTAGCAACTATGGCTACACCTTC,CATSVGGGSNYGYTF
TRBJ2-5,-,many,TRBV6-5,TGTGCCAGCAGTTACTCGGGTCCGTGGGAGACCCAGTACTTC,CASSYSGPWETQYF
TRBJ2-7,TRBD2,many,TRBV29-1,TGCAGCGCTGTGAAGACTAGCGGGAGTGGCTACGAGCAGTACTTC,CSAVKTSGSGYEQYF
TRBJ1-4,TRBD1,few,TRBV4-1,TGCGCCAGCAGCCAAGATCCTTCCGGGACAGTTTATGAAAAACTGTTTTTT,CASSQDPSGTVYEKLFF
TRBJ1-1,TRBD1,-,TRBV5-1,TGCGCCAGCGTCGGACAGGGGGTGACTGAAGCTTTCTTT,CASVGQGVTEAFF
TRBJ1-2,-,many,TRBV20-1,TGCAGTGCTCCTACAGGGACCCTTAGTGGCTACACCTTC,CSAPTGTLSGYTF
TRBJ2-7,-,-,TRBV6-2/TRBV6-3,TGTGCCAGCAGTTTGATGGACACAACCTACGAGCAGTACTTC,CASSLMDTTYEQYF
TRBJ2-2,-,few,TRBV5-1,TGCGCCAGCAGCTTGTTCCAGGTCCAGGCCTTGAACACCGGGGAGCTGTTTTTT,CASSLFQVQALNTGELFF
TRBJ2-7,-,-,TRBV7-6,TGTGCCAGCAGCTTAAGGCGGGGAAGTCAGCAGTACTTC,CASSLRRGSQQYF
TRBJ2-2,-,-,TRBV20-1,TGCAGTGCTAGAGATCCAAGAAATAGTAGGATAGGGGAGCTGTTTTTT,CSARDPRNSRIGELFF
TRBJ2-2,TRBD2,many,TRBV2,TGTGCCAGCAGTGAAAGTCAGAGGAAGCGGGATCCGAACACCGGGGAGCTGTTTTTT,CASSESQRKRDPNTGELFF
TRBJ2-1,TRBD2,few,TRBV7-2,TGTGCCACCAATAGCGGGAGGGATTACAATGAGCAGTTCTTC,CATNSGRDYNEQFF
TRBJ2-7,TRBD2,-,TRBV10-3,TGTGCCATCAGTGACGGGGGAGCGGGAGGTGAAGACGGGCAGTACTTC,CAISDGGAGGEDGQYF
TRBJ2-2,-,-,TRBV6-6,TGTGCCAGCGGACACGACAGGTTTAACACCGGGGAGCTGTTTTTT,CASGHDRFNTGELFF
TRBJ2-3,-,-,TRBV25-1,TGTGCCAGCAGCACCTGGGGGCCCGACACAGATACGCAGTATTTT,CASSTWGPDTDTQYF
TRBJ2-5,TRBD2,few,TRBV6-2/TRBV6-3,TGTGCCAGCAGTTATGGGGGACTAGTAACGGAGACCCAGTACTTC,CASSYGGLVTETQYF
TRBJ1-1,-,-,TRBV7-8,TGTGCCAGCAGCAGCTCCCGTACTCGTGGCACTGAAGCTTTCTTT,CASSSSRTRGTEAFF
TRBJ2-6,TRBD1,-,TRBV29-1,TGCAGCGTGGCCAAACCTGGGGACAGGGGATCAGGGGCCAACGTCCTGACTTTC,CSVAKPGDRGSGANVLTF
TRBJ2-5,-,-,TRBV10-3,TGTGCCATACATAGCGGCGGCCAAGAGACCCAGTACTTC,CAIHSGGQETQYF